A single T cell receptor beta chain is shown here with its context. As yet, its antigen is unknown. The data belong to a study of T cell responses to AZD1222 COVID-19 vaccine. The assay was immunoSEQ multiplex PCR, and TCRdb's table has in-frame clones only and misses some. The sample contains 160,000 or so clones, around 94% of which appear only once. Findings of the study overall: There were mostly white British donors and more females than males, and clonal diversity was possibly underestimated.

This clonotype originated in an adult in good health. This specimen was peripheral blood, taken on day 0 of AZD1222 vaccination.

The CDR3 DNA sequence: TGCAGCGTTGAGACAGGGGATCCAGATACGCAGTATTTT. Translation gives CSVETGDPDTQYF. The V and J genes are TRBV29-1 and TRBJ2-3; 8 nucleotides line up with TRBD1. Germline V gene data show CDR1 as SQVTM and CDR2 as ANQGSEA. CDR3 length: 13 amino acids. The junction had 3 bases not matched to a gene; V was cut back by 3 bases and J by 4 bases.